The TCR beta chain described here comes from a study of control samples from healthy donors and cancer patients. Data came from immunoSEQ multiplex PCR; TCRdb stores just in-frame clones and leaves some out. The top ten hold about 6.3% of the sample, which has 400,000 to 500,000 clones, 80% to 95% seen once. V was trimmed by 5 bases and J by 6 bases, leaving 17 bases between them. The germline CDR1 and CDR2 sequences are SGHVS and FQNEAQ. The CDR3 runs 14 residues. The J gene is TRBJ2-7, the V gene TRBV7-8, with a weak D call TRBD1 (6 bases). This receptor was identified in a man between 35 and 55 years old with head and neck cancer. Specimen: PBMCs. The CDR3 here is CASSLFRDTAEQYF. DNA of the CDR3: TGTGCCAGCAGCCTATTCCGGGACACGGCCGAGCAGTACTTC.